This T cell receptor (beta chain) stems from a study of cytomegalovirus exposure and HLA in healthy donors. Overall study results and limits: Productive rates of about 90% or about 30% were seen for most TCR beta V segments in an earlier analysis.

13 Jbeta primers and 60 Vbeta primers were used for the PCR. The repertoire was sequenced with immunoSEQ multiplex PCR; TCRdb's copy has only in-frame clones and lacks some. Found here are some 200,000 clones, 77% of them singletons; the top ten hold around 2.8%. Note on this clone: Antigen unknown.

All donors participated as healthy donors of bone marrow. This receptor was taken from a woman in her fifties or sixties in good health and CMV-seropositive. Specimen: PBMCs.

This chain's CDR3 is CASSYSSGGAGYGYTF. As DNA, the CDR3 is TGTGCCAGCAGTTACTCGTCGGGGGGCGCGGGCTATGGCTACACCTTC. The rearrangement uses TRBV6-5 and TRBJ1-2; D is possibly TRBD1 (6 bases). V was cut by 0 bases and J by 4 bases, with 15 bases left in between. Looked up from germline, CDR1 is MNHEY and CDR2 is SVGAGI. This CDR3 comprises 16 residues.